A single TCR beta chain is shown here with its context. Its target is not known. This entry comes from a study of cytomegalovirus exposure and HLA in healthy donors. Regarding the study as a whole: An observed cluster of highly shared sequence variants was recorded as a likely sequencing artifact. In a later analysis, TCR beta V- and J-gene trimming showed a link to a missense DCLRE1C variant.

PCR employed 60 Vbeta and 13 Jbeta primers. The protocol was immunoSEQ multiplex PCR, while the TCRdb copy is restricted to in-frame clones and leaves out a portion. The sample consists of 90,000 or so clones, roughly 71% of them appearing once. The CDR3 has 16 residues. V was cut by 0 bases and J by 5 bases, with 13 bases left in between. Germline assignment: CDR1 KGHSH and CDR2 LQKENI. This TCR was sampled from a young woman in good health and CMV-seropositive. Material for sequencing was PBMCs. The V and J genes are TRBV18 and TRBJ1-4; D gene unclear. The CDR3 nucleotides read TGTGCCAGCTCACCACCTCGGCGGCAATGGAATGAAAAACTGTTTTTT. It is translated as CASSPPRRQWNEKLFF.